Here is one T cell receptor beta chain with its context. The antigen is not known. One end of the junction fails to match germline, which may point to a read error. Clones were read by immunoSEQ multiplex PCR, and TCRdb kept only the in-frame ones, dropping some. The table includes some 150,000 clones, approximately 78% detected once. The entry originates in a study of T cell responses to AZD1222 COVID-19 vaccine. The study, taken as a whole, reports: Two AZD1222 doses significantly raised spike-specific TCR breadth and depth over controls.

Germline CDR1 KGHSH, CDR2 LQKENI. CDR3 length: 13 residues. Material: peripheral blood, obtained on day 0 of MenACWY control vaccination. This TCR was sampled from an adult in good health. The V call is TRBV18, the J call TRBJ1-1; maybe TRBD1 (5 bases). For the CDR3, the DNA is TGTGCCAGCTCACCACCGGGTGAGGCAGGGCGAGTCTTT. It specifies CASSPPGEAGRVF. Supplemented by reference TRBV18 and TRBJ1-1, the full variable domain reads NAGVMQNPRHLVRRRGQEARLRCSPMKGHSHVYWYRQLPEEGLKFMVYLQKENIIDESGMPKERFSAEFPKEGPSILRIQQVVRGDSAAYFCASSPPGEAGRVFGQGTRLTVV.